The 9 T cell receptor beta chains listed next were all sequenced from one sample in a study of cytomegalovirus exposure and HLA in healthy donors. Primers included in the PCR were 60 Vbeta and 13 Jbeta primers. Clones were sequenced by immunoSEQ multiplex PCR, and TCRdb holds only the in-frame ones, with some missing. The sample has over 100,000 clones; about two thirds are singletons. The sample taken for sequencing was PBMCs. These receptors all stem from a man aged 50 to 60 in good health and CMV-seropositive.

This chain uses TRBV2 with TRBJ2-2; D is possibly TRBD2 (5 bases). V was cut by 5 bases and J by 3 bases, with 10 bases left in between. CDR1 and CDR2 (germline): SNHLY, FYNNEI. The CDR3 extends over 14 amino acids. The CDR3 here is CASSNPGYTGELFF. CDR3 nucleotides: TGTGCCAGCAGTAATCCGGGGTACACCGGGGAGCTGTTTTTT.

This clone was seen more than once but under ten times. V gene TRBV18 combines with J gene TRBJ2-6; D is undetermined. V lost 3 bases, J lost 1 base, and 10 bases lay in between. The CDR3 has 16 amino acids. Germline CDR1 and CDR2: KGHSH and LQKENI. CDR3: CASSPNSPSGANVLTF. In DNA, the CDR3 is TGTGCCAGCTCACCCAATAGCCCATCTGGGGCCAACGTCCTGACTTTC.

The V gene is TRBV11-2, the J gene TRBJ1-3; 7 bases are shared with TRBD1. Per the germline V gene, CDR1 is SGHAT and CDR2 is FQNNGV. There are 15 residues in the CDR3. Losses at the gene ends were 6 bases for V and 9 bases for J; bases not matched to a gene: 14. Written as DNA, the CDR3 is TGTGCCAGCAGAAACACAGGGGCCTCAACAAGCACCATATATTTT. Its translation: CASRNTGASTSTIYF.

There are a few counts of this clone. The CDR3 protein is CAISADTEAFF. Written as DNA, the CDR3 is TGTGCCATCAGTGCTGACACTGAAGCTTTCTTT. The rearrangement joins TRBV10-3 to TRBJ1-1; D is undetermined. V dropped 4 bases and J dropped 3 bases, with 3 bases sitting between them. CDR1 and CDR2 from the germline V gene are ENHRY and SYGVKD. The CDR3 covers 11 residues.

This clone was picked up a small number of times. The chain employs TRBV5-4 and TRBJ1-6; weak D call: TRBD1 (5 bases). The V gene's germline CDR1 is SGHNT and CDR2 YYREEE (reference sequence). V lost 5 bases and J lost 7, with 10 bases in between. This CDR3 is built from 13 residues. The CDR3: CASRGTENSPLHF. The CDR3 DNA follows: TGTGCCAGCAGAGGGACTGAGAATTCACCCCTCCACTTT.

This clone occurred a few times. The chain links TRBV7-9 to TRBJ1-1; D remains ambiguous. Germline CDR1 reads SEHNR; CDR2 reads FQNEAQ (reference sequence). The CDR3 extends over 13 amino acids. V lost 8 bases and J lost 1, with 11 bases in between. The CDR3 sequence is CASGFTGNTEAFF. The DNA of the CDR3 is TGTGCCAGCGGATTCACGGGGAACACTGAAGCTTTCTTT.

J is TRBJ2-7 and V is TRBV6-1, with 9 bases fitting TRBD1. V gave up 2 bases and J gave up 2 bases; unmatched junction bases: 7. The CDR3 spans 16 residues. Germline CDR1 reads MNHNS; CDR2 reads SASEGT. The CDR3: CASSESAGTGTYEQYF. The CDR3 DNA reads TGTGCCAGCAGTGAATCCGCCGGGACAGGGACCTACGAGCAGTACTTC.

The rearrangement links TRBV2 to TRBJ1-2; TRBD1 matches 12 bases. Germline V gives CDR1 SNHLY, CDR2 FYNNEI. The CDR3 covers 15 residues. V dropped 5 bases and J dropped 8; count of bases not matched to a gene: 9. Written as DNA, the CDR3 is TGTGCCAGCAGTCCGGCGGGACAGGGGGCAGGAGGCTACACCTTC. Its protein is CASSPAGQGAGGYTF.

The rearrangement joins TRBV27 to TRBJ2-3; TRBD2 matches 7 bases. The CDR3 has 19 amino acids. From germline, CDR1 is MNHEY and CDR2 SMNVEV (reference sequence). After removal of 1 base from V and 2 bases from J, the junction contained 15 bases not matched to a gene. CDR3 DNA: TGTGCCAGCAGTTTATACCCCCCTTGGCTAGCGGTTCCCACAGATACGCAGTATTTT. This codes for CASSLYPPWLAVPTDTQYF.